This T cell receptor beta chain originates from a study of beta chain features in type 1 diabetes. Study-wide results and caveats: Within each of all four CD4+ subsets, Type 1 diabetes patients had TCRB CDR3s that were moderately but significantly shorter.

Sequencing targeted expressed TCRB transcripts, as all isolated RNA had been reverse transcribed. Clones were read by immunoSEQ multiplex PCR, and TCRdb kept only the in-frame ones, dropping some. The sample includes 150,000 to 200,000 clones, 8% to 9.5% of them seen just once. CDR3 length: 16 residues. In germline, CDR1 is PRHDT, CDR2 FYEKMQ (reference sequence). Trimming cost V 5 bases and J 2 bases, with 17 bases left between them. Notes on this clone: What it recognizes is unknown.

Material for sequencing was central memory CD4+ T cells from blood. This receptor was identified in a woman aged 18-30 years with type 1 diabetes. The chain carries TRBV13 and TRBJ2-3, with D uncertain. CDR3 sequence (DNA): TGTGCCAGCAGCCACGCGCCGGGTGGAAACACAGATACGCAGTATTTT. Its protein product is CASSHAPGGNTDTQYF.